This T cell receptor beta chain was identified during a study of CD8+CD57+ T cells in acquired aplastic anemia. By flow cytometry, patients selected for sequencing had shown an expansion of CD8+CD57+ cells. The use of genomic DNA as template underpinned the TCR beta VDJ and CDR3 profiling. TCRdb reprocessed the reads via MiXCR and lists one record per CDR3 protein. Of approximately 470,000 distinct CDR3 sequences listed, under 40% are singletons. The CDR3 is made up of 15 amino acids. Trimming removed 6 bases from V and 5 bases from J; junction bases left unmatched: 9. Per the germline V gene, CDR1 is DFQATT and CDR2 is SNEGSKA (reference sequence).

The sequenced material came from sorted CD4+, CD8+, or CD8+CD57+ T cells (not recorded which) from PBMCs. The J gene is TRBJ2-1, the V gene TRBV20-1; 11 nucleotides align to TRBD2. The receptor's source is a human donor with aplastic anemia. The CDR3: CSAKLGLAEDNEQFF. CDR3 nucleotides: TGCAGTGCCAAGCTGGGACTAGCGGAAGACAATGAGCAGTTCTTC.